This T cell receptor (beta chain) emerged from a study of T cells in Graves' hyperthyroidism and ophthalmopathy. The germline V and J ends were trimmed by 0 bases and 2 bases, with 7 bases remaining between them. The CDR3 runs to 14 residues. Looked up from germline, CDR1 is MNHEY and CDR2 is SVGAGI. Using RNA transcripts as the source, TCR beta CDR3 regions were amplified. Using the HTBI primer set, a first-round RT-PCR was run on the TCR CDR3. From the multiplex PCR reads, TCRdb called clonotypes with MiXCR, one entry per CDR3 protein. The table lists roughly 250,000 distinct CDR3 sequences, roughly 17% of them singletons. There are many counts of this clonotype.

Sequencing was carried out using blood. The receptor's source is a woman younger than 30 with Graves' ophthalmopathy. V is TRBV6-5 and J is TRBJ1-1; D gene uncertain. The CDR3 DNA follows: TGTGCCAGCAGTTACTCGAGGTCTAACACTGAAGCTTTCTTT. It codes for CASSYSRSNTEAFF.